This TCR beta chain stems from a study of T cell changes during pregnancy in multiple sclerosis. The V and J ends lost 3 bases and 4 bases, in that order; junction bases with no gene match: 4. The CDR3 length is 14 residues. From germline, CDR1 is SGHTA and CDR2 FQGNSA. Repertoires were generated with immunoSEQ multiplex PCR, while TCRdb's copy carries only in-frame clones and drops some. The table shows approximately 92,000 clones, with roughly 90% occurring only once. The receptor was isolated from a female donor with multiple sclerosis, enrolled in a pregnancy study. The chain recombines TRBV7-2 with TRBJ2-3, with 7 bases that match TRBD2. The specimen was peripheral blood, collected in the first trimester of pregnancy. The CDR3 nucleotides are TGTGCCAGCAGCTTGAGCCGGGGGGCAGATACGCAGTATTTT. It codes for CASSLSRGADTQYF. Together with reference TRBV7-2 and TRBJ2-3, the CDR3 gives the full variable domain: GAGVSQSPSNKVTEKGKDVELRCDPISGHTALYWYRQSLGQGLEFLIYFQGNSAPDKSGLPSDRFSAERTGGSVSTLTIQRTQQEDSAVYLCASSLSRGADTQYFGPGTRLTVL.